The next 6 T cell receptor beta chains were all read from a single sample in a study of cytomegalovirus exposure and HLA in healthy donors. Primers: 60 Vbeta forward and 13 Jbeta reverse. Only in-frame clones appear in the TCRdb table, and some are missing; sequencing was by immunoSEQ multiplex PCR. The sample has 90,000 to 150,000 clones; roughly 60% are singletons. Material for sequencing was PBMCs. Receptors were obtained from a middle-aged man in good health and CMV-seropositive.

This clone was seen a handful of times. The CDR3 sequence: CASRSFQGGQPQHF. The CDR3 DNA follows: TGTGCCAGTAGATCATTTCAGGGAGGGCAGCCCCAGCATTTT. The V and J genes are TRBV19 and TRBJ1-5, with D tentatively TRBD1 (5 bases). The CDR3 contains 14 residues. Looked up from germline, CDR1 is LNHDA and CDR2 is SQIVND (reference sequence). Trimming stripped 6 bases from V and 7 bases from J, with 16 bases between.

V usage is TRBV6-6 and J usage is TRBJ2-7; 7 bases agree with TRBD1. V lost 6 bases and J lost 0; bases outside the gene matches: 5. CDR1 MNHNY and CDR2 SVGAGI come from the germline V gene (reference sequence). This CDR3 has 14 residues. The CDR3 DNA reads TGTGCCAGCAGAGCACAGGGGCTCTCCTACGAGCAGTACTTC. Amino acids: CASRAQGLSYEQYF.

This clone was seen a handful of times. The gene calls are TRBV5-1 and TRBJ2-7, with no clear D. Trimming took 2 bases from V and 2 from J, leaving 11 bases between them. Germline lookup yields CDR1 SGHRS and CDR2 YFSETQ. The CDR3 has 14 residues. The DNA for the CDR3 is TGCGCCAGCAGCTTTCAAACCAAGCCCTACGAGCAGTACTTC. Translating it yields CASSFQTKPYEQYF.

On this clone: Compared with germline, one end of the junction differs, possibly owing to a read error. The chain combines TRBV7-9 with TRBJ2-7; TRBD1 matches at 12 bases. The CDR3 consists of 19 residues. Germline CDR1 SEHNR, CDR2 FQNEAQ (reference sequence). The CDR3 protein is CASSLGWGARDRGLNEQYF. The CDR3 coding sequence is TGTGCCAGTAGCTTAGGTTGGGGGGCCAGGGACAGGGGGCTGAACGAGCAGTACTTC.

The CDR3 DNA follows: TGTGCCAGCAGCACGACAAGATTCCCGTCCCGCGAGACCCAGTACTTC. It encodes CASSTTRFPSRETQYF. The chain is built from TRBV28 and TRBJ2-5; D is undetermined. Per germline, CDR1 MDHEN and CDR2 SYDVKM. This CDR3 contains 16 residues. V was shortened by 6 bases and J by 5 bases, with 22 bases between the two germline ends.

The rearrangement links TRBV5-1 to TRBJ1-6; unclear D gene. The V gene's germline CDR1 is SGHRS and CDR2 YFSETQ. The CDR3 consists of 15 residues. Trimming stripped 0 bases from V and 4 bases from J, with 8 bases between. The CDR3 DNA reads as TGCGCCAGCAGCTTGGACAGTCCTTATAATTCACCCCTCCACTTT. It encodes CASSLDSPYNSPLHF.